The 27 T cell receptor beta chains below were found in one sample sequenced in a study of blood T cell repertoires in COVID-19. Data came from immunoSEQ multiplex PCR; TCRdb stores just in-frame clones and leaves some out. In the table there are fewer than 300,000 clones, approximately 84% of which are singletons. Sequenced: peripheral blood. The receptors originated from a human donor with COVID-19, enrolled during active disease. The donor label of this sample is uncertain.

This sequence joins TRBV28 and TRBJ2-1; unclear D gene. The CDR3 extends over 11 amino acids. CDR1 is MDHEN and CDR2 is SYDVKM in the germline V gene. V was trimmed by 6 bases and J by 13 bases, leaving 13 bases between them. CDR3 sequence: CASSPGPVQFF. CDR3 nucleotide sequence: TGTGCCAGCAGCCCGGGTCCGGTCCAGTTCTTC.

This sequence joins TRBV7-3 and TRBJ2-5; 8 nucleotides match TRBD2. J lost 1 base, V lost 5 bases, and 6 bases had no gene match. The CDR3 length is 15 residues. Germline loops: CDR1 SGHTA, CDR2 FQGTGA. This CDR3 is CASSQLAGRQETQYF. The CDR3, as DNA: TGTGCCAGCAGCCAGCTAGCGGGCCGCCAAGAGACCCAGTACTTC.

The genes are TRBV7-3 and TRBJ2-7, with D tentatively TRBD2 (6 bases). V lost 3 bases and J lost 0, with 12 bases in between. This CDR3 has 15 amino acids. CDR1 is SGHTA and CDR2 is FQGTGA in the germline V gene. The CDR3 protein is CASSFGSGSSYEQYF. CDR3 DNA sequence: TGTGCCAGCAGCTTCGGTAGCGGCTCCTCCTACGAGCAGTACTTC.

This clone occurred many times. V is TRBV5-5 and J is TRBJ1-2, with 8 bases fitting TRBD1. The J segment lost 8 bases and the V segment lost 1 base, leaving 4 bases of the junction unmatched. This CDR3 contains 13 residues. Germline CDR1 SGHKS, CDR2 YYEKEE (reference sequence). CDR3 in amino acids: CASSLNPGGGYTF. The DNA of the CDR3 is TGTGCCAGCAGCTTGAACCCAGGGGGCGGCTACACCTTC.

This chain joins TRBV27 and TRBJ2-3; D gene ambiguous. Per the germline V gene, CDR1 is MNHEY and CDR2 is SMNVEV (reference sequence). V was pared by 6 bases and J by 1 base, with 8 bases between. The CDR3 has 13 amino acids. CDR3 bases: TGTGCCAGCAGGGCAAGCGGCACAGATACGCAGTATTTT. This sequence encodes CASRASGTDTQYF.

V and J are TRBV10-3 and TRBJ2-6; a weak D match, TRBD1 (6 bases). Germline CDR1 ENHRY, CDR2 SYGVKD. This CDR3 comprises 15 residues. V was pared by 11 bases and J by 0 bases, with 14 bases between. In nucleotides, the CDR3 is TGTGCCTCACAGGGCCCCCGCTCTGGGGCCAACGTCCTGACTTTC. Translating gives CASQGPRSGANVLTF.

CDR3 bases: TGTGCCACCAGCAGAGAGATCGGGAGGAGTGTTGATACGCAGTATTTT. Translation gives CATSREIGRSVDTQYF. V and J are TRBV15 and TRBJ2-3, with 7 bases aligning to TRBD2. Losses at the gene ends were 0 bases for V and 6 bases for J; bases not matched to a gene: 9. The CDR3 sequence is 16 residues long. Looked up from germline, CDR1 is LNHNV and CDR2 is YYDKDF (reference sequence). Full variable domain (remainder filled in from reference TRBV15 and TRBJ2-3): DAMVIQNPRYQVTQFGKPVTLSCSQTLNHNVMYWYQQKSSQAPKLLFHYYDKDFNNEADTPDNFQSRRPNTSFCFLDIRSPGLGDTAMYLCATSREIGRSVDTQYFGPGTRLTVL.

In DNA, the CDR3 is TGTGCCAGCAGCGGAGGGACACCCGGCCCTAATGAAAAACTGTTTTTT. Translation gives CASSGGTPGPNEKLFF. V gene TRBV9 combines with J gene TRBJ1-4; tentatively, D is TRBD1 (6 bases). The CDR3 extends over 16 amino acids. With 3 bases removed from V and 3 bases from J, the gap between germline ends came to 15 bases. Looked up from germline, CDR1 is SGDLS and CDR2 is YYNGEE.

The chain combines TRBV5-1 with TRBJ2-7; TRBD2 agrees at 9 bases. The ends lost 4 bases at V and 4 bases at J; junction bases unmatched: 21. CDR3 length: 19 amino acids. The V gene's germline CDR1 is SGHRS and CDR2 YFSETQ. The chain's CDR3 is CASSREGASGTPLLYEQYF. The CDR3 bases are TGCGCCAGCAGCCGAGAAGGGGCTAGCGGGACGCCATTATTATACGAGCAGTACTTC.

The chain couples TRBV28 to TRBJ2-7, with TRBD2 as a possible D gene (6 bases). This CDR3 has 16 residues. Trimming cost V 1 base and J 2 bases, with 15 bases left between them. Germline CDR1 MDHEN, CDR2 SYDVKM. The DNA for the CDR3 is TGTGCCAGCAGTTTATCGTTAGCGGTTAGCACCTACGAGCAGTACTTC. Protein: CASSLSLAVSTYEQYF.

The chain employs TRBV10-3 and TRBJ2-1; D might be TRBD1 (6 bases). Trimming removed 2 bases from V and 8 bases from J, with 13 bases in between. The germline CDR1 and CDR2 sequences are ENHRY and SYGVKD. The CDR3 sequence is 14 residues long. This CDR3 is CAISEGTGMDEQFF. The CDR3 coding sequence is TGTGCCATCAGTGAGGGTACAGGGATGGATGAGCAGTTCTTC.

The chain carries TRBV7-9 and TRBJ2-1; 10 bases line up with TRBD2. Per germline, CDR1 SEHNR and CDR2 FQNEAQ (reference sequence). J was trimmed by 0 bases and V by 5 bases; bases with no gene match: 10. The CDR3 has 18 residues. The CDR3 is CASSPRTSGISSYNEQFF. CDR3 DNA: TGTGCCAGCAGCCCTCGGACTAGCGGCATAAGCTCCTACAATGAGCAGTTCTTC. The full variable domain, with the rest looked up from reference TRBV7-9 and TRBJ2-1, is DTGVSQNPRHKITKRGQNVTFRCDPISEHNRLYWYRQTLGQGPEFLTYFQNEAQLEKSRLLSDRFSAERPKGSFSTLEIQRTEQGDSAMYLCASSPRTSGISSYNEQFFGPGTRLTVL.

This clone has a single count. V is TRBV5-1 and J is TRBJ2-5; TRBD1 is a possible D gene (6 bases). V was shortened by 2 bases and J by 0 bases, with 11 bases between the two germline ends. This CDR3 is built from 15 residues. In germline, CDR1 is SGHRS, CDR2 YFSETQ. The CDR3 reads CASSFQGNDQETQYF. CDR3 sequence (DNA): TGCGCCAGCAGCTTCCAGGGGAACGACCAAGAGACCCAGTACTTC.

V gene TRBV3-1 (or the pseudogene TRBV3-2) combines with J gene TRBJ1-1; no firm D call. The germline gives CDR1 LGHDT, CDR2 YNNKEL (reference sequence). CDR3 length: 13 residues. Deletions cut 0 bases from V and 11 bases from J, with 13 bases between. The CDR3 loop is CASSQEPPSLAFF. The CDR3 DNA sequence: TGTGCCAGCAGCCAAGAACCGCCTAGCTTGGCTTTCTTT.

This chain uses TRBV28 with TRBJ1-5; 8 bases line up with TRBD1. V lost 4 bases to trimming and J lost 5 bases; unmatched junction nucleotides: 13. CDR3 length: 17 residues. The germline gives CDR1 MDHEN, CDR2 SYDVKM. This chain's CDR3 is CASSSIYDRDRYQPQHF. The CDR3 DNA reads as TGTGCCAGCAGTTCCATTTACGACCGGGACAGGTATCAGCCCCAGCATTTT.

This rearrangement joins TRBV28 to TRBJ2-3; 7 nucleotides match TRBD2. Germline V gene sequence: CDR1 MDHEN, CDR2 SYDVKM. Losses at the gene ends were 3 bases for V and 2 bases for J; bases not matched to a gene: 8. The CDR3 runs 16 residues. In DNA form, the CDR3 reads TGTGCCAGCAGTTTCTCTAGCGGAGGCTTCACAGATACGCAGTATTTT. It is translated as CASSFSSGGFTDTQYF.

To note about this clone: Other DNA sequences in the sample encode the same CDR3. This chain connects TRBV5-1 to TRBJ2-1; D gene uncertain. CDR3 size: 12 residues. The germline gives CDR1 SGHRS, CDR2 YFSETQ. Trimming removed 0 bases at V and 6 bases at J, with 4 bases between. The CDR3 here is CASSLGLNEQFF. CDR3 sequence (DNA): TGCGCCAGCAGCTTGGGTCTCAATGAGCAGTTCTTC. Based on the CDR3 plus reference TRBV5-1 and TRBJ2-1, the full variable domain is KAGVTQTPRYLIKTRGQQVTLSCSPISGHRSVSWYQQTPGQGLQFLFEYFSETQRNKGNFPGRFSGRQFSNSRSEMNVSTLELGDSALYLCASSLGLNEQFFGPGTRLTVL.

The rearrangement links TRBV29-1 to TRBJ1-1, with D possibly TRBD1 on 6 matching bases. CDR3 length equals 14 residues. Between the trimmed V and J ends, which lost 6 bases and 0 bases, there was a span of 14 bases. Germline V gene sequence: CDR1 SQVTM, CDR2 ANQGSEA. The CDR3 reads CSVSLGQMNTEAFF. The CDR3 DNA is TGCAGCGTAAGCCTCGGACAGATGAACACTGAAGCTTTCTTT.

V is TRBV7-8 and J is TRBJ2-5; 7 bases fit TRBD1. With 3 bases clipped from V and 3 bases from J, the junction kept 7 bases outside the gene matches. This CDR3 region has 15 residues. Germline V gene lookup returns CDR1 SGHVS and CDR2 FQNEAQ. The CDR3 here is CASSLDGTVEETQYF. The CDR3 DNA follows: TGTGCCAGCAGCTTGGACGGGACAGTGGAAGAGACCCAGTACTTC.

DNA for the CDR3: TGTGCCAGCAGTTACCGCGGGACAGCCAATGAGCAGTTCTTC. It specifies CASSYRGTANEQFF. The chain combines TRBV6-5 with TRBJ2-1, with D perhaps TRBD1 (7 bases). V dropped 2 bases and J dropped 6 bases, with 11 bases sitting between them. Germline V gene data show CDR1 as MNHEY and CDR2 as SVGAGI. This CDR3 is built from 14 residues.

V is TRBV7-2 and J is TRBJ1-2, with D tentatively TRBD1 (5 bases). This CDR3 has 14 residues. Trimming cost V 3 bases and J 8 bases, with 16 bases left between them. From germline, CDR1 is SGHTA and CDR2 FQGNSA. Written as DNA, the CDR3 is TGTGCCAGCAGCTTGGGGCCGGGGGACTTCGGCTACACCTTC. Its translation is CASSLGPGDFGYTF. Looking up the rest from reference TRBV7-2 and TRBJ1-2 gives the full variable domain: GAGVSQSPSNKVTEKGKDVELRCDPISGHTALYWYRQSLGQGLEFLIYFQGNSAPDKSGLPSDRFSAERTGGSVSTLTIQRTQQEDSAVYLCASSLGPGDFGYTFGSGTRLTVV.

The chain combines TRBV30 with TRBJ2-3; 7 bases are a match to TRBD1. The junction had 6 bases not matched to a gene; V was cut back by 8 bases and J by 4 bases. Germline V gives CDR1 GTSNPN, CDR2 SVGIG (reference sequence). CDR3 length: 12 amino acids. CDR3 amino acids: CALITGADTQYF. The CDR3 nucleotides are TGTGCCCTGATCACAGGGGCAGATACGCAGTATTTT.

The chain employs TRBV28 and TRBJ2-1; D is undetermined. Trimming stripped 7 bases from V and 5 bases from J, with 21 bases between. This CDR3 spans 16 amino acids. Germline CDR1 reads MDHEN; CDR2 reads SYDVKM. The CDR3 sequence is CASIPPGDAIHNEQFF. CDR3 in DNA: TGTGCCAGCATCCCGCCTGGAGACGCGATCCACAATGAGCAGTTCTTC.

This clone has just a few counts. The J gene is TRBJ2-5, the V gene TRBV4-3; 9 nucleotides match TRBD1. Germline values: CDR1 LGHNA, CDR2 YSLEER. This CDR3 has 16 residues. Unmatched junction bases numbered 10, after V lost 4 bases and J lost 4 bases. The CDR3 loop is CASSLRDRAGVETQYF. The CDR3 nucleotides are TGCGCCAGCAGCCTACGGGACAGGGCGGGCGTAGAGACCCAGTACTTC.

Remarks on this clone: Other DNA sequences in this specimen translate into the identical CDR3. The chain is built from TRBV6-5 and TRBJ1-2; D not resolved. The CDR3 runs 11 residues. V lost 3 bases and J 8 bases, leaving 7 bases between the germline ends. The germline CDR1 and CDR2 sequences are MNHEY and SVGAGI. CDR3 residues: CASSYGEGYTF. Here the CDR3 DNA reads TGTGCCAGCAGTTATGGAGAAGGCTACACCTTC.

This chain joins TRBV28 and TRBJ2-6; the D is unclear. There are 17 residues in the CDR3. In germline, CDR1 is MDHEN, CDR2 SYDVKM. Trimming took 3 bases from V and 6 from J, leaving 18 bases between them. For the CDR3, the DNA is TGTGCCAGCAGTTTTTGGTCCCTCGGGTTATCGGCCAACGTCCTGACTTTC. Translation gives CASSFWSLGLSANVLTF.

The chain recombines TRBV29-1 with TRBJ1-1; 8 nucleotides align to TRBD1. V lost 6 bases to trimming and J lost 3 bases; unmatched junction nucleotides: 6. The CDR3 sequence is 13 residues long. Germline V CDR1 and CDR2: SQVTM, ANQGSEA. CDR3 residues: CSVAQGAHTEAFF. As DNA, the CDR3 is TGCAGCGTGGCTCAGGGGGCGCACACTGAAGCTTTCTTT.